A single sample is the source of the 7 T cell receptor beta chains below, sequenced in a study of CD8 T cell repertoires and HIV-1 epitope variants. Their recognized antigens are unknown. The protocol was immunoSEQ multiplex PCR, while the TCRdb copy is restricted to in-frame clones and leaves out a portion. The sample holds approximately 6,600 clones, 65% to 70% seen once. Sequenced material: cultured CD8+ T cells derived from PBMCs. The receptors were sampled from a male donor with HIV.

The gene calls are TRBV19 and TRBJ2-6; 9 bases fit TRBD1. V was pared by 8 bases and J by 3 bases, with 8 bases of the junction left unmatched. The CDR3 sequence is 16 residues long. Germline V gene sequence: CDR1 LNHDA, CDR2 SQIVND (reference sequence). The CDR3 coding sequence is TGTGCCAGTTTAGGGGACAGGGTGTATGGGGCCAACGTCCTGACTTTC. This translates into CASLGDRVYGANVLTF.

The chain links TRBV6-1 to TRBJ2-7; the D gene is possibly TRBD1 (6 bases). The CDR3 sequence is 12 residues long. Germline V gene sequence: CDR1 MNHNS, CDR2 SASEGT. The V end lost 8 bases, the J end lost 7 bases, and 15 bases lay between the germline ends. This CDR3 is CASLTGFGEQYF. CDR3 DNA sequence: TGTGCCAGCTTAACAGGGTTCGGAGAGCAGTACTTC.

V usage is TRBV28 and J usage is TRBJ2-1, with 9 bases that match TRBD2. From germline, CDR1 is MDHEN and CDR2 SYDVKM. V was pared by 6 bases and J by 6 bases, with 9 bases of the junction left unmatched. CDR3 length equals 15 residues. CDR3 DNA sequence: TGTGCCAGCAGGAGCCGACTAGCGGCCCTCAATGAGCAGTTCTTC. It is translated as CASRSRLAALNEQFF.

This rearrangement joins TRBV30 to TRBJ2-1, with 9 nucleotides matching TRBD2. The CDR3 loop spans 14 amino acids. The V gene end was trimmed by 3 bases and the J gene end by 9 bases; junction bases not matched to a gene: 9. The germline gives CDR1 GTSNPN, CDR2 SVGIG (reference sequence). CDR3: CAWRPSGGSGEQFF. The CDR3 DNA is TGTGCCTGGAGGCCAAGCGGGGGGAGCGGTGAGCAGTTCTTC.

The rearrangement joins TRBV10-3 to TRBJ1-1, with D possibly TRBD1 on 5 matching bases. This CDR3 is built from 13 residues. From germline, CDR1 is ENHRY and CDR2 SYGVKD. V dropped 2 bases and J dropped 8 bases, with 12 bases sitting between them. CDR3 amino acids: CAISEGGTAEAFF. In nucleotides, the CDR3 is TGTGCCATCAGTGAGGGAGGGACCGCCGAAGCTTTCTTT.

The chain employs TRBV28 and TRBJ2-7; D is unclear. Germline V gene lookup returns CDR1 MDHEN and CDR2 SYDVKM. Trimming removed 3 bases at V and 4 bases at J, with 4 bases between. The CDR3 loop spans 11 amino acids. The CDR3 DNA reads as TGTGCCAGCAGTTTTAAATACGAGCAGTACTTC. Residues: CASSFKYEQYF.

The gene calls are TRBV4-2 and TRBJ2-7; 8 bases map to TRBD2. Germline V gives CDR1 LGHNA, CDR2 YNFKEQ. This CDR3 is built from 13 residues. V was pared by 4 bases and J by 5 bases, with 4 bases of the junction left unmatched. The CDR3 DNA reads TGTGCCAGCAGCCGACTGACTAGCGACGAGCAGTACTTC. It is translated as CASSRLTSDEQYF.